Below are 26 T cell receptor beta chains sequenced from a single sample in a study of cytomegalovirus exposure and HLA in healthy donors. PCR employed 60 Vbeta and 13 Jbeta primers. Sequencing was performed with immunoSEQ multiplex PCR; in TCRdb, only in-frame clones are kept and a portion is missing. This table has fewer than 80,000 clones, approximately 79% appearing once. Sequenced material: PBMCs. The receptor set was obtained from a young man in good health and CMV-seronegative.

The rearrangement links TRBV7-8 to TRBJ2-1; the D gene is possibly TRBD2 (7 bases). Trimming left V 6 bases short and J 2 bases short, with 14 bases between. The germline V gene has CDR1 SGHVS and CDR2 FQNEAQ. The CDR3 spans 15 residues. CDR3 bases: TGTGCCAGCAGGCCCCGGGGGGCTGCCTACAATGAGCAGTTCTTC. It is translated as CASRPRGAAYNEQFF.

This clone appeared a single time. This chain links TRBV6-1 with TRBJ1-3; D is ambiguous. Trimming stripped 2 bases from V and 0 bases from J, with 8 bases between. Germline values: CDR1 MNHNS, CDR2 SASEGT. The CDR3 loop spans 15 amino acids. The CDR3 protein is CASSETPSSGNTIYF. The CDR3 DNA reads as TGTGCCAGCAGTGAAACCCCCAGCTCTGGAAACACCATATATTTT.

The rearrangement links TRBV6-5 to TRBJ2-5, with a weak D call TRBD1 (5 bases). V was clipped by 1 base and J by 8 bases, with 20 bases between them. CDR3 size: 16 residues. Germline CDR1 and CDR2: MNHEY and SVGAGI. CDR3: CASSYLGAPSGETQYF. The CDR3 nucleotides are TGTGCCAGCAGTTACTTAGGGGCGCCCTCCGGAGAAACCCAGTACTTC.

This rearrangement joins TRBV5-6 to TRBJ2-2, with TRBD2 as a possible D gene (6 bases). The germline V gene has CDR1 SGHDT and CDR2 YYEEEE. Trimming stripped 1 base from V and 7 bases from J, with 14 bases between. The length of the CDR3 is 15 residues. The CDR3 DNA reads TGTGCCAGCAGCTTGAATGGGGGGAATTACGGGGAGCTGTTTTTT. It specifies CASSLNGGNYGELFF.

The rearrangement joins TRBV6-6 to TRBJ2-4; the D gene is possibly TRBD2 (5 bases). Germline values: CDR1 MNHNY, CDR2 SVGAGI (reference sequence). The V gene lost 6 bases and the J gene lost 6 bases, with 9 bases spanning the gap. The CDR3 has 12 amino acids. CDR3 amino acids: CASSQSGNIQYF. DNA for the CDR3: TGTGCCAGCAGCCAGAGCGGAAACATTCAGTACTTC.

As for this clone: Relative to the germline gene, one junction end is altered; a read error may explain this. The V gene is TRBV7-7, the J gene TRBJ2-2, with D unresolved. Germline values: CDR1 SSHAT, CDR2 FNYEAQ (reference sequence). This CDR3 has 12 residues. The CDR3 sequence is CASSLPSGELFF. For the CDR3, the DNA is TGTGCTAGCAGCTTACCCTCCGGGGAGCTGTTTTTT.

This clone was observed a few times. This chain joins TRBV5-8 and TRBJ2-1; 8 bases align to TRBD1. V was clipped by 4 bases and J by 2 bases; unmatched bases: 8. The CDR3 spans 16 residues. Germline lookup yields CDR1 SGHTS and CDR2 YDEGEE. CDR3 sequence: CASSPNGQGTYNEQFF. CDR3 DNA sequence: TGTGCCAGCAGCCCAAACGGACAGGGAACCTACAATGAGCAGTTCTTC.

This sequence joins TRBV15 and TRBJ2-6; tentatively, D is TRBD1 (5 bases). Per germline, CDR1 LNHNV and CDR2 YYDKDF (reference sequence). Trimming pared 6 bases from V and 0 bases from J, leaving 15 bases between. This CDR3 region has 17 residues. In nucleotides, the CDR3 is TGTGCCACCAGTTTTGACAGCTCGTCCTCTGGGGCCAACGTCCTGACTTTC. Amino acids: CATSFDSSSSGANVLTF.

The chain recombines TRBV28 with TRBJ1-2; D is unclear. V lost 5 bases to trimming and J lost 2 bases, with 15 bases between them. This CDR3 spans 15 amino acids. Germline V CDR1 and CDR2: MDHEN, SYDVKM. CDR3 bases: TGTGCCAGCAGTGCCCCCGCGGCCGTCAACTATGGCTACACCTTC. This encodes CASSAPAAVNYGYTF.

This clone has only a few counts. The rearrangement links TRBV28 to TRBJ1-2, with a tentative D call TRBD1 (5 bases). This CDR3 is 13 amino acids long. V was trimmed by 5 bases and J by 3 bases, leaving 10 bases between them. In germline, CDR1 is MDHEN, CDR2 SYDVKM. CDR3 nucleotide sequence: TGTGCCAGCAGTGGTGACAGAGACTATGGCTACACCTTC. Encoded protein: CASSGDRDYGYTF.

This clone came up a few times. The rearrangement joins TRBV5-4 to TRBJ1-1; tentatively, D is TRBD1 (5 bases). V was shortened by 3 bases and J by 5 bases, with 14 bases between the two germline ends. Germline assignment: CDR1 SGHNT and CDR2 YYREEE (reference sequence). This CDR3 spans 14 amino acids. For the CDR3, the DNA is TGTGCCAGCAGCTCAGCAGGGCGGTGGACTGAAGCTTTCTTT. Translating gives CASSSAGRWTEAFF.

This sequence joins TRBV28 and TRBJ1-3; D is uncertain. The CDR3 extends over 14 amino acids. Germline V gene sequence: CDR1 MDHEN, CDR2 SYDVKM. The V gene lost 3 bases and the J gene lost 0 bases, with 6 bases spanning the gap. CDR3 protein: CASSFPSSGNTIYF. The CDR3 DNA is TGTGCCAGCAGTTTTCCGAGCTCTGGAAACACCATATATTTT.

In nucleotides, the CDR3 is TGTGCCAGCAGCGACCCGACTCCTGGGGAGCTGTTTTTT. Its translation: CASSDPTPGELFF. This rearrangement joins TRBV28 to TRBJ2-2; D is unresolved. CDR1 is MDHEN, CDR2 SYDVKM, per germline. V lost 6 bases and J 8 bases, leaving 13 bases between the germline ends. The CDR3 contains 13 residues.

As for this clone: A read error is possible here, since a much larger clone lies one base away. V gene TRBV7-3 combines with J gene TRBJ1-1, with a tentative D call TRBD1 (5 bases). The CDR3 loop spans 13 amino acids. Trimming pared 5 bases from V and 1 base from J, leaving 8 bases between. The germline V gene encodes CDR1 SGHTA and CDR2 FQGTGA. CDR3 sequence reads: CASSPTENTEAFF. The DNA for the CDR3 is TGTGCCAGCAGCCCGACAGAGAACACTGAAGCTTTCTTT.

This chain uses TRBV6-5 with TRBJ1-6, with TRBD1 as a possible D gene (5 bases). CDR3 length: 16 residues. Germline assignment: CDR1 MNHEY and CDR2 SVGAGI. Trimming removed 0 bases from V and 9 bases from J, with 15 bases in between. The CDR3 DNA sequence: TGTGCCAGCAGTTACTCGATAGGCCAGGGCCGTTCACCCCTCCACTTT. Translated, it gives CASSYSIGQGRSPLHF.

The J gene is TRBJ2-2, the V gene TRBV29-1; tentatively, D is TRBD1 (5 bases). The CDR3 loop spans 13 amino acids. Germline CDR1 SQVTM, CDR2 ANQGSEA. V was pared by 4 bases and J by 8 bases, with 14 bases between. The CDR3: CSVAAGFGGELFF. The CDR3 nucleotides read TGCAGCGTTGCGGCAGGGTTTGGGGGGGAGCTGTTTTTT.

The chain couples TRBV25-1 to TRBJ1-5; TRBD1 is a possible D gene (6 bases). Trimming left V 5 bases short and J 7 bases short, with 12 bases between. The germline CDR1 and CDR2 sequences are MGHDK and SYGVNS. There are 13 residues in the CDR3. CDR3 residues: CASSPTGQQPQHF. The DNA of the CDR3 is TGTGCCAGCAGTCCTACAGGGCAACAGCCCCAGCATTTT. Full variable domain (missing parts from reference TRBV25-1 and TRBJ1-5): EADIYQTPRYLVIGTGKKITLECSQTMGHDKMYWYQQDPGMELHLIHYSYGVNSTEKGDLSSESTVSRIRTEHFPLTLESARPSHTSQYLCASSPTGQQPQHFGDGTRLSIL.

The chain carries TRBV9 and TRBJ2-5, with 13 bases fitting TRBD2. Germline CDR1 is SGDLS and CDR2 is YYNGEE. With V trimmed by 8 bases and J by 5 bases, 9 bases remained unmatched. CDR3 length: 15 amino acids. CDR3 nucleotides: TGTGCCAGTGGGGTACTAGCGGGGGGGCCGGAGACCCAGTACTTC. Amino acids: CASGVLAGGPETQYF.

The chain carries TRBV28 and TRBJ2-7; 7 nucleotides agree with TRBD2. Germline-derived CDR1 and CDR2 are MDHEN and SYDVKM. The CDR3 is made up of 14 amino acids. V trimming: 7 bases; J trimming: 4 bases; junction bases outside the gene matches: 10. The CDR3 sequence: CASKAGTTTYEQYF. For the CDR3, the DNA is TGTGCCAGCAAGGCTGGGACTACCACGTACGAGCAGTACTTC. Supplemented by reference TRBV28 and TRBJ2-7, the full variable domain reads DVKVTQSSRYLVKRTGEKVFLECVQDMDHENMFWYRQDPGLGLRLIYFSYDVKMKEKGDIPEGYSVSREKKERFSLILESASTNQTSMYLCASKAGTTTYEQYFGPGTRLTVT.

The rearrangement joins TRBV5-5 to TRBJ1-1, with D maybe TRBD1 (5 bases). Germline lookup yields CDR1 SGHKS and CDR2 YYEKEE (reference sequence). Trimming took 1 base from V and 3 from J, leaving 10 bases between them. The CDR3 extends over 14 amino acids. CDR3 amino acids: CASSLLQAYTEAFF. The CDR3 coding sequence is TGTGCCAGCAGCTTGCTACAGGCCTACACTGAAGCTTTCTTT.

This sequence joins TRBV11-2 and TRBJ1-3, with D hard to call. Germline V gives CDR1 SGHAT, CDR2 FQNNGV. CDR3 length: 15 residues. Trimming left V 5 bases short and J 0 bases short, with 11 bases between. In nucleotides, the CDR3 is TGTGCCAGCAGCCTGAGGGAGAACTCTGGAAACACCATATATTTT. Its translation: CASSLRENSGNTIYF.

This CDR3 is CASSASGGAVDTQYF. In nucleotides, the CDR3 is TGTGCCAGCAGCGCAAGCGGGGGGGCCGTAGATACGCAGTATTTT. The chain has TRBV9 and TRBJ2-3; 10 positions agree with TRBD2. Germline CDR1 is SGDLS and CDR2 is YYNGEE. Unmatched junction bases numbered 6, after V lost 3 bases and J lost 5 bases. The CDR3 runs 15 residues.

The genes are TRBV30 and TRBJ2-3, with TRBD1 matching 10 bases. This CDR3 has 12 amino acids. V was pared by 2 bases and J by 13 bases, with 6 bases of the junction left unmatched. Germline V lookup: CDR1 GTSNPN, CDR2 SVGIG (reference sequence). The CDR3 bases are TGTGCCTGGAGTATCGGGACAGGGGTTGAGTATTTT. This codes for CAWSIGTGVEYF.

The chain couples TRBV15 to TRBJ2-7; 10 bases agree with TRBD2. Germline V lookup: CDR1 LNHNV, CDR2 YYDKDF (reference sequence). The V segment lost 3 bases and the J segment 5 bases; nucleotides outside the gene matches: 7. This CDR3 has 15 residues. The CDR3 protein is CATSRASGSLNEQYF. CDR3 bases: TGTGCCACCAGCAGGGCTAGCGGGAGTCTGAACGAGCAGTACTTC. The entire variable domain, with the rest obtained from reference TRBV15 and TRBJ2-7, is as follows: DAMVIQNPRYQVTQFGKPVTLSCSQTLNHNVMYWYQQKSSQAPKLLFHYYDKDFNNEADTPDNFQSRRPNTSFCFLDIRSPGLGDTAMYLCATSRASGSLNEQYFGPGTRLTVT.

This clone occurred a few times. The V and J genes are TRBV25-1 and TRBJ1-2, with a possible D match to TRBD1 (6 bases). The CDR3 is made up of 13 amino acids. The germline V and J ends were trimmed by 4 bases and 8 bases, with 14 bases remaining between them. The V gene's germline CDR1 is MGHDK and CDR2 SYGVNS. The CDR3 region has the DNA TGTGCCAGCAGTGGGGCGGGGGGCCTCGGCTACACCTTC. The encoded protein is CASSGAGGLGYTF.

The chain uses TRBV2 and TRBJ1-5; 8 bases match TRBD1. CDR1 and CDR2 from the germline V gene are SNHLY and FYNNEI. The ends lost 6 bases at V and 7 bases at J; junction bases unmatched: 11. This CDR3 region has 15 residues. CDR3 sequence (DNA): TGTGCCAGCAGACAACAGGGGGGCCTAACCCAGCCCCAGCATTTT. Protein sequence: CASRQQGGLTQPQHF.